Listed here is a single T cell receptor beta chain. Antigen unknown. This sample stems from a study of cytomegalovirus exposure and HLA in healthy donors. Study-wide points: CMV serostatus alone was available as immune exposure information.

Germline V gene lookup returns CDR1 SGDLS and CDR2 YYNGEE. The length of the CDR3 is 14 residues. V was shortened by 3 bases and J by 2 bases, with 11 bases between the two germline ends. With 60 Vbeta and 13 Jbeta primers, the PCR was carried out. Sequencing used immunoSEQ multiplex PCR; TCRdb keeps in-frame clones, though not all of them. In the table there are around 87,000 clones, about 70% of which are singletons. The clonotype was recovered from a man between 35 and 55 years old in good health and CMV-seronegative. J is TRBJ1-2 and V is TRBV9; the D gene is possibly TRBD1 (6 bases). The sequenced sample was PBMCs. The CDR3 sequence: CASSADSHNYGYTF. CDR3 in DNA: TGTGCCAGCAGCGCGGACAGTCACAACTATGGCTACACCTTC.